These 6 T cell receptor beta chains came from one sample sequenced in a study of T-cell reconstitution after alpha-beta-depleted transplantation in children. Library preparation (for TCRbeta) was performed with unique molecular identifiers. Via MiXCR, TCRdb re-called the PCR reads, giving one row per CDR3 protein. The sample has about 500,000 distinct CDR3 sequences; over 9.5% are singletons. Material: PBMCs, mostly from graft donor cells, obtained 180 days after TCRalphabeta/CD19-depleted stem cell transplant. The receptors originated from a female patient aged 2-15 years who had a stem cell transplant for aplastic anemia, so the T cells may come from the graft donor.

This clonotype was seen only a few times. V gene TRBV24-1 combines with J gene TRBJ1-5; TRBD1 might be the D (5 bases). The CDR3 spans 16 residues. Trimming shortened V by 4 bases and J by 7 bases, and 19 bases separated the two germline ends. Germline-derived CDR1 and CDR2 are KGHDR and SFDVKD. The CDR3 here is CATSDSVERGQQPQHF. CDR3 in DNA: TGTGCCACCAGTGACTCCGTTGAGAGGGGTCAACAGCCCCAGCATTTT.

The chain employs TRBV11-2 and TRBJ2-2, with 9 bases that match TRBD2. Germline V gene lookup returns CDR1 SGHAT and CDR2 FQNNGV. Trimming took 0 bases from V and 4 from J; bases not matched to a gene: 15. The CDR3 is made up of 20 amino acids. CDR3 region: CASSLERPLAGGRGTGELFF. The DNA for the CDR3 is TGTGCCAGCAGCTTAGAAAGGCCCTTGGCGGGAGGGCGGGGCACCGGGGAGCTGTTTTTT.

Only a few counts were recorded for this clonotype. The chain uses TRBV4-3 and TRBJ2-2; D is undetermined. Germline CDR1 is LGHNA and CDR2 is YSLEER. The CDR3 is 17 residues long. The ends were cut back, 1 base at V and 0 bases at J, with 12 bases in the middle. This CDR3 reads CASSQARVTPNTGELFF. CDR3 nucleotides: TGCGCCAGCAGCCAAGCCCGAGTGACCCCGAACACCGGGGAGCTGTTTTTT.

This clonotype has just a few counts. The J gene is TRBJ2-1, the V gene TRBV20-1; no clear D. V gave up 0 bases and J gave up 6 bases, with 18 bases separating them. This CDR3 has 16 residues. Germline V gene sequence: CDR1 DFQATT, CDR2 SNEGSKA (reference sequence). The CDR3 loop reads CSARDFTGERGNEQFF. CDR3 bases: TGCAGTGCTAGAGATTTCACCGGTGAGAGAGGCAATGAGCAGTTCTTC.

Only a few counts were recorded for this clonotype. The chain has TRBV29-1 and TRBJ1-1; 7 bases are a match to TRBD1. The CDR3 sequence is 14 residues long. From germline, CDR1 is SQVTM and CDR2 ANQGSEA. The trim removed 5 bases at V and 1 base at J, leaving 7 bases unmatched. CDR3 residues: CSVYTGAGNTEAFF. The CDR3 region has the DNA TGCAGCGTTTACACAGGGGCCGGGAACACTGAAGCTTTCTTT.

This clonotype has ten or more counts. No conserved phenylalanine or tryptophan is present at the end of the CDR3, so a read error is the likely explanation. The DNA is left out, because the CDR3 cannot be placed on it with certainty; the CDR3 is given as TCRdb lists it. The gene calls are TRBV7-2 and TRBJ2-1; TRBD2, as called in the table, went unchecked against the DNA. The CDR3 comprises 14 residues, both ends counted. Germline V gene data show CDR1 as SGHTA and CDR2 as FQGNSA. CDR3 sequence reads: CASSLVASGTSLTI.